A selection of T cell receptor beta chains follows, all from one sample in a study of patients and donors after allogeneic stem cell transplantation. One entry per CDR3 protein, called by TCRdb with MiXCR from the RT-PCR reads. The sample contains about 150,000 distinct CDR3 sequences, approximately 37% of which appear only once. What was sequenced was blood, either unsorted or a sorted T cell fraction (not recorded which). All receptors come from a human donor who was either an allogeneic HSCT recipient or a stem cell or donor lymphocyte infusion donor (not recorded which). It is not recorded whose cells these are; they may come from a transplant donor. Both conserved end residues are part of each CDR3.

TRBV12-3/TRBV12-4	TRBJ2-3	CASSSFLAGGDTQYF
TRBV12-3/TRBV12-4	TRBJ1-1	CASSLNSQGGTEAFF
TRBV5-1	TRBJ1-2	CASTLKTGVNYGYTF
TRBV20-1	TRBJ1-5	CSAGDSRQRRNQPQHF
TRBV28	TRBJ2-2	CASSSVRLSSAGELFF
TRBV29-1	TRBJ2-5	CSVLTGGKTQYF
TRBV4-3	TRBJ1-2	CASSPPGQDDGYTF
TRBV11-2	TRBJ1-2	CASSLSSYGYTF
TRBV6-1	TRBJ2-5	CASSVRGDLYQETQYF
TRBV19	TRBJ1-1	CASTLTGQIEAFF
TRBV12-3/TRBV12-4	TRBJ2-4	CASSPGLNPWVNIQYF
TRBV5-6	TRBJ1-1	CASSFSNTEAFF
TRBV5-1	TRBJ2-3	CASSFLQFTDTQYF
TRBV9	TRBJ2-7	CASSPRGIAYEQYF
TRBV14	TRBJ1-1	CASSQRLPMRTEAFF